This is a list of T cell receptor beta chains from one sample in a study of graft-versus-host responses after intestinal transplantation. Method: immunoSEQ multiplex PCR; TCRdb's copy keeps in-frame clones and lacks some. The profile shows about 78,000 clones, around 90% of them singletons. Antigen specificity for these receptors is unknown. The source material was unstimulated CD8+ T cells sorted from spleen or lymph node cells, sampled before transplant. These receptors came from a human donor who was the organ donor for an intestinal transplant. CDR3s include the opening cysteine and the closing phenylalanine or tryptophan. D genes are given only for firm matches. Clone sizes are given selectively: once, few, many, or a class where the clone is expanded.

D gene,J gene,V gene,clone size,CDR3 protein,CDR3 DNA
-,TRBJ1-2,TRBV5-8,-,CASSFWSRAYGYTF,TGTGCCAGCAGCTTCTGGAGCAGGGCCTATGGCTACACCTTC
-,TRBJ1-2,TRBV2,-,CASKVGGGYTF,TGTGCCAGCAAGGTGGGGGGGGGCTACACCTTC
-,TRBJ2-3,TRBV4-3,-,CASSPSPTRLTDTQYF,TGCGCCAGCAGCCCGAGCCCGACTCGGCTTACAGATACGCAGTATTTT
-,TRBJ2-4,TRBV5-1,-,CASSLTGLLKNIQYF,TGCGCCAGCAGCTTAACAGGGCTCCTCAAAAACATTCAGTACTTC
-,TRBJ2-6,TRBV9,-,CASSSRTGGVTLSGANVLTF,TGTGCCAGCAGCTCTCGGACAGGAGGGGTTACTTTGTCTGGGGCCAACGTCCTGACTTTC
-,TRBJ1-4,TRBV28,-,CASSFRVQGRNYEKLFF,TGTGCCAGCAGTTTTAGGGTCCAGGGTCGAAATTATGAAAAACTGTTTTTT
-,TRBJ2-1,TRBV27,-,CASSLSITGYNEQFF,TGTGCCAGCAGTTTATCGATTACAGGATACAATGAGCAGTTCTTC
TRBD2,TRBJ2-2,TRBV4-3,-,CASSPSLAGLANTGELFF,TGCGCCAGCAGCCCCTCTCTAGCGGGGCTCGCGAACACCGGGGAGCTGTTTTTT
-,TRBJ1-4,TRBV7-9,few,CASSLSEKLFF,TGTGCCAGCAGCTTGAGTGAAAAACTGTTTTTT
TRBD2,TRBJ2-2,TRBV4-2,-,CASSFRLAPGELFF,TGTGCCAGCAGCTTTCGACTAGCGCCCGGGGAGCTGTTTTTT
TRBD1,TRBJ1-5,TRBV15,once,CATSRPDRRRFQPQHF,TGTGCCACCAGCAGACCGGACAGGAGAAGGTTTCAGCCCCAGCATTTT
TRBD1,TRBJ2-2,TRBV4-1,-,CASSPGTVNTGELFF,TGCGCCAGCAGCCCCGGGACAGTGAACACCGGGGAGCTGTTTTTT
TRBD1,TRBJ1-1,TRBV14,-,CASRDRGNTEAFF,TGTGCCTCCCGGGACAGGGGAAACACTGAAGCTTTCTTT
TRBD1,TRBJ1-1,TRBV6-7,-,CASSSPGPTGASEAFF,TGTGCCAGCAGTTCACCAGGACCGACAGGGGCCTCTGAAGCTTTCTTT
TRBD2,TRBJ2-5,TRBV7-8,-,CASSSSGGEETQYF,TGTGCCAGCAGCTCTAGCGGGGGGGAAGAGACCCAGTACTTC
-,TRBJ1-4,TRBV10-3,-,CAIRAGKWENEKLFF,TGTGCCATCAGGGCAGGGAAATGGGAAAATGAAAAACTGTTTTTT
TRBD1,TRBJ1-2,TRBV7-3,few,CASSHGQGANYGYTF,TGTGCCAGCAGCCACGGACAGGGGGCTAACTATGGCTACACCTTC
TRBD1,TRBJ2-2,TRBV5-4,-,CASSLEGQIKNNTGELFF,TGTGCCAGCAGCTTGGAGGGACAGATAAAAAACAACACCGGGGAGCTGTTTTTT
-,TRBJ1-2,TRBV6-1,-,CASSRDYWGYTF,TGTGCCAGCAGTCGGGACTACTGGGGCTACACCTTC
TRBD2,TRBJ2-3,TRBV28,-,CASLSSGGAGDTQYF,TGTGCCAGCCTGTCTAGCGGGGGGGCTGGAGATACGCAGTATTTT
-,TRBJ2-3,TRBV9,once,CASSVASGGTADTQYF,TGTGCCAGCAGCGTAGCCTCGGGGGGCACGGCAGATACGCAGTATTTT
-,TRBJ2-1,TRBV7-7,-,CASSLGVRDGENNEQFF,TGTGCTAGCAGCTTAGGCGTCCGGGATGGTGAAAACAATGAGCAGTTCTTC
TRBD1,TRBJ2-5,TRBV7-7,-,CASSLVQGEETQYF,TGTGCTAGCAGCTTGGTCCAGGGGGAAGAGACCCAGTACTTC
TRBD1,TRBJ1-1,TRBV6-5,-,CASSSTGQGMTEAFF,TGTGCCAGCAGTAGCACGGGACAGGGAATGACTGAAGCTTTCTTT
TRBD2,TRBJ2-2,TRBV10-3,-,CAISERSSGLTGELFF,TGTGCCATCAGTGAGCGGAGTAGCGGGTTAACCGGGGAGCTGTTTTTT
-,TRBJ1-3,TRBV4-2,-,CASSHLLSSGNTIYF,TGTGCCAGCAGCCATTTGCTGAGCTCTGGAAACACCATATATTTT
-,TRBJ1-5,TRBV18,-,CASSPFGTGGRWPQHF,TGTGCCAGCTCACCATTCGGGACCGGGGGGAGATGGCCCCAGCATTTT
TRBD1,TRBJ1-6,TRBV6-5,-,CASSLGQVNSPLHF,TGTGCCAGCAGCCTCGGACAGGTTAATTCACCCCTCCACTTT
-,TRBJ1-1,TRBV2,-,CASRPGHTRVTEAFF,TGTGCCAGCAGACCGGGACATACGAGGGTCACTGAAGCTTTCTTT
-,TRBJ1-1,TRBV10-1,-,CASSEVNGDTEAFF,TGCGCCAGCAGTGAGGTTAACGGAGACACTGAAGCTTTCTTT
-,TRBJ1-2,TRBV25-1,-,CASSESDREYGYTF,TGTGCCAGCAGTGAATCAGACAGAGAGTATGGCTACACCTTC
TRBD2,TRBJ2-1,TRBV10-3,-,CAITAGGGYNEQFF,TGTGCCATTACAGCGGGGGGAGGATACAATGAGCAGTTCTTC
-,TRBJ1-3,TRBV18,-,CASSPLDKRTELISGNTIYF,TGTGCCAGCTCACCACTAGATAAACGGACAGAACTAATCTCTGGAAACACCATATATTTT
-,TRBJ1-4,TRBV27,once,CASSLSQAIATNEKLFF,TGTGCCAGCAGTCTGTCACAGGCAATAGCAACTAATGAAAAACTGTTTTTT
TRBD1,TRBJ2-1,TRBV7-3,-,CASSMTDRGHNEQFF,TGTGCCAGCAGCATGACGGACAGGGGACACAATGAGCAGTTCTTC
TRBD1,TRBJ1-2,TRBV4-3,-,CASSQTTGGNYGYTF,TGCGCCAGCAGCCAGACGACAGGGGGTAACTATGGCTACACCTTC
-,TRBJ2-6,TRBV28,once,CASSRVSGANVLTF,TGTGCCAGCAGTCGAGTCTCTGGGGCCAACGTCCTGACTTTC
TRBD1,TRBJ1-1,TRBV5-1,-,CASSLAAGGMNTEAFF,TGCGCCAGCAGCTTGGCGGCAGGGGGCATGAACACTGAAGCTTTCTTT
-,TRBJ1-4,TRBV2,few,CASSEPGRTNEKLFF,TGTGCCAGCAGTGAACCAGGAAGAACTAATGAAAAACTGTTTTTT